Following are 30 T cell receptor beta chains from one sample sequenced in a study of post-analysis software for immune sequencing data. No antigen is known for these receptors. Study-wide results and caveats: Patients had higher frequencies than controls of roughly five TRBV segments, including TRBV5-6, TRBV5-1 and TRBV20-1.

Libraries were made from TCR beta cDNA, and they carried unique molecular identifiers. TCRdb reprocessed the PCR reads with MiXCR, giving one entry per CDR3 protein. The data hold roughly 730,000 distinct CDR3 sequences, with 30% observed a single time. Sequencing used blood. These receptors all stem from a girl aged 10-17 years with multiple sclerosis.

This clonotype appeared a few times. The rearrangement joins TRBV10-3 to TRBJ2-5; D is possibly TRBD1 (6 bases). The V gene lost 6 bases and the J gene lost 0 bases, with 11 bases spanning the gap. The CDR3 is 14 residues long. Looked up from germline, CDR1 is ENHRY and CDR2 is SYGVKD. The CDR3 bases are TGTGCCATCAGAACAACAGGGAACCAAGAGACCCAGTACTTC. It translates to CAIRTTGNQETQYF.

CDR3 nucleotides: TGCGCCAGCAGCTTGGGGACAGAAAACACTGAAGCTTTCTTT. It is translated as CASSLGTENTEAFF. The rearrangement links TRBV5-1 to TRBJ1-1; a weak D match, TRBD1 (6 bases). Germline loops: CDR1 SGHRS, CDR2 YFSETQ. This CDR3 contains 14 residues. V was trimmed by 0 bases and J by 2 bases, leaving 8 bases between them. Full variable domain (missing parts from reference TRBV5-1 and TRBJ1-1): KAGVTQTPRYLIKTRGQQVTLSCSPISGHRSVSWYQQTPGQGLQFLFEYFSETQRNKGNFPGRFSGRQFSNSRSEMNVSTLELGDSALYLCASSLGTENTEAFFGQGTRLTVV.

The CDR3 sequence is CSAERDRPDYEQYF. DNA for the CDR3: TGCAGTGCCGAACGGGACAGGCCAGACTACGAGCAGTACTTC. The rearrangement uses TRBV20-1 and TRBJ2-7, with 8 bases fitting TRBD1. The CDR3 contains 14 residues. Germline loops: CDR1 DFQATT, CDR2 SNEGSKA (reference sequence). With 6 bases clipped from V and 3 bases from J, the junction kept 10 bases outside the gene matches.

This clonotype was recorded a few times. The CDR3 loop reads CASTDPGNYGYTF. The CDR3 DNA reads TGTGCCAGCACCGACCCAGGGAACTATGGCTACACCTTC. The rearrangement uses TRBV6-6 and TRBJ1-2, with a tentative D call TRBD1 (5 bases). Trimming removed 7 bases from V and 2 bases from J, with 11 bases in between. The CDR3 covers 13 residues. The germline gives CDR1 MNHNY, CDR2 SVGAGI (reference sequence).

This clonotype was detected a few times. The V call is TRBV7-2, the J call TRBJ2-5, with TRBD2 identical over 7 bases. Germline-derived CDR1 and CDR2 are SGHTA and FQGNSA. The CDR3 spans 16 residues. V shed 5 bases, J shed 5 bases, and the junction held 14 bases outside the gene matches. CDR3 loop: CASSPRLADPRETQYF. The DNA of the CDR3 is TGTGCCAGCAGCCCTAGACTAGCAGACCCTCGGGAGACCCAGTACTTC.

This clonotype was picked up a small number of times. The CDR3 region is CASSVAGNQETQYF. The CDR3 DNA reads as TGTGCCAGCAGTGTGGCGGGTAACCAAGAGACCCAGTACTTC. This chain connects TRBV6-1 to TRBJ2-5; perhaps TRBD2 as D (5 bases). Germline V lookup: CDR1 MNHNS, CDR2 SASEGT. The CDR3 spans 14 residues. V was shortened by 4 bases and J by 0 bases, with 9 bases between the two germline ends.

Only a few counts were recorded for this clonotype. Here the CDR3 reads CASTSPGEQYF. In nucleotides, the CDR3 is TGTGCCAGCACATCCCCTGGCGAGCAGTACTTC. V usage is TRBV6-1 and J usage is TRBJ2-5; D is unresolved. The J call may be faulty, since TRBJ2-7 better matches the DNA end. Germline V gene sequence: CDR1 MNHNS, CDR2 SASEGT. The CDR3 loop spans 11 amino acids.

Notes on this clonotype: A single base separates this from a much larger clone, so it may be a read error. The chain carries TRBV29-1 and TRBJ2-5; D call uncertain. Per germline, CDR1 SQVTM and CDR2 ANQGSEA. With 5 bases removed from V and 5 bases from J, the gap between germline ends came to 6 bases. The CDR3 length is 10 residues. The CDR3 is CSVTLETQYF. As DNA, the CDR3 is TGCAGCGTTACTTTGGAGACCCAGTACTTC.

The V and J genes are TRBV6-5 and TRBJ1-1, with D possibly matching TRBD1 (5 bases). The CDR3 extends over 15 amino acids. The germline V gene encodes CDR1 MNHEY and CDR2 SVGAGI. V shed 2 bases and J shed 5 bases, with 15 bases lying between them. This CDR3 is CASSYVGQEGTEAFF. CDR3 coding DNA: TGTGCCAGCAGTTACGTCGGTCAGGAGGGGACTGAAGCTTTCTTT.

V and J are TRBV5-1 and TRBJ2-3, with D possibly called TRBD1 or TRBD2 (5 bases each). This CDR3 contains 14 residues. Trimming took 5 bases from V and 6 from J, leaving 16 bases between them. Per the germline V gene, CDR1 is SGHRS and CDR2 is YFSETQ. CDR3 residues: CASSPGPNDDTQYF. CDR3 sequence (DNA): TGCGCCAGCAGTCCGGGACCCAATGACGATACGCAGTATTTT.

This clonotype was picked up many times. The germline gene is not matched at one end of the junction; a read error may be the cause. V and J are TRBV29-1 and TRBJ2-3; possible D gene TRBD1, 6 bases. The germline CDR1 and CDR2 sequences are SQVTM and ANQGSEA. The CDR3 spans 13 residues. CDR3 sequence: CSVELQGTYTQYF. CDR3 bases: TGCAGCGTTGAACTACAGGGCACATATACGCAGTATTTT.

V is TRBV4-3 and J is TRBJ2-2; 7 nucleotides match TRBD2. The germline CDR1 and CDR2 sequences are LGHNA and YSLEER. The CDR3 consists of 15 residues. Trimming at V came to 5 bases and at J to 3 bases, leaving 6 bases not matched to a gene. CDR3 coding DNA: TGCGCCAGCAGCTCGGGACTAACAGACACCGGGGAGCTGTTTTTT. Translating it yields CASSSGLTDTGELFF.

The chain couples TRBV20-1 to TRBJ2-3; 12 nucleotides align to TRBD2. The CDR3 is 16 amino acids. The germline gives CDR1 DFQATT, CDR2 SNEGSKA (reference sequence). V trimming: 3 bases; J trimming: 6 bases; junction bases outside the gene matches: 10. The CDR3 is CSASRLAGDSGDTQYF. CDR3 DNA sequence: TGCAGTGCTAGCCGACTAGCGGGAGATTCTGGGGATACGCAGTATTTT.

CDR3 loop: CSVRPLSYEQYF. The CDR3 coding sequence is TGCAGTGTTCGTCCATTATCCTACGAGCAGTACTTC. The chain couples TRBV20-1 to TRBJ2-7; no definite D call. Germline CDR1 is DFQATT and CDR2 is SNEGSKA (reference sequence). CDR3 length: 12 amino acids. Trimming took 7 bases from V and 1 from J, leaving 11 bases between them.

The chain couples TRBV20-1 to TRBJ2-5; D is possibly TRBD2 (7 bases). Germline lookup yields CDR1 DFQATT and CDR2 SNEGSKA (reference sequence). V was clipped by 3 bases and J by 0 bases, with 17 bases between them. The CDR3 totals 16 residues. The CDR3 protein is CSASSWAGAYQETQYF. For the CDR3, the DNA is TGCAGTGCTAGTAGTTGGGCGGGGGCGTACCAAGAGACCCAGTACTTC.

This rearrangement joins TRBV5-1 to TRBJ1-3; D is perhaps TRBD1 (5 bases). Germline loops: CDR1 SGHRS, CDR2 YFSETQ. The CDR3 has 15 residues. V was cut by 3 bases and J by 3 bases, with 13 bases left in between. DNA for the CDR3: TGCGCCAGCAGCTCCGCGGGGACTATTGGAAACACCATATATTTT. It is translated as CASSSAGTIGNTIYF. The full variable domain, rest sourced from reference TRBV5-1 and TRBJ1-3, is KAGVTQTPRYLIKTRGQQVTLSCSPISGHRSVSWYQQTPGQGLQFLFEYFSETQRNKGNFPGRFSGRQFSNSRSEMNVSTLELGDSALYLCASSSAGTIGNTIYFGEGSWLTVV.

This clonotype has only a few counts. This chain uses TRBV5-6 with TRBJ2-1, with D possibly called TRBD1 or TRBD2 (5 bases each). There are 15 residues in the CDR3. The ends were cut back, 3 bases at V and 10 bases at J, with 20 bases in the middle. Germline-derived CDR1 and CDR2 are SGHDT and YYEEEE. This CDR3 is CASSSGQVGVWEQFF. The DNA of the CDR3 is TGTGCCAGCAGCTCGGGCCAGGTGGGGGTGTGGGAGCAGTTCTTC.

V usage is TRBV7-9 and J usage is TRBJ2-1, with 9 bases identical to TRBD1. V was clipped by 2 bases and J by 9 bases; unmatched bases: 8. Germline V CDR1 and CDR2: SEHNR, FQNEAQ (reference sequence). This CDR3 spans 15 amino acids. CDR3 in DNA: TGTGCCAGCAGCTTAAGGGACAGGGAGATAGGTGAGCAGTTCTTC. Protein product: CASSLRDREIGEQFF.

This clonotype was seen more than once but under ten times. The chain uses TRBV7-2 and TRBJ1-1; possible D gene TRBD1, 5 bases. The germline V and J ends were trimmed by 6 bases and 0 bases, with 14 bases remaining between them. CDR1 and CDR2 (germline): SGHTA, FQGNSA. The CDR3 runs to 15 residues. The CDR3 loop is CASSSRQLMNTEAFF. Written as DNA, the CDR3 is TGTGCCAGCAGTTCCCGACAGTTAATGAACACTGAAGCTTTCTTT.

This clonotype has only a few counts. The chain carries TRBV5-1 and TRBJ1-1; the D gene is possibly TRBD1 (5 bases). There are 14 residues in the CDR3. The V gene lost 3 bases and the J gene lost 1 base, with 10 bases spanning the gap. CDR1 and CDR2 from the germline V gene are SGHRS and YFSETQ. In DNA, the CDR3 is TGCGCCAGCAGCTCGGGACGGACGAACACTGAAGCTTTCTTT. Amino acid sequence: CASSSGRTNTEAFF.

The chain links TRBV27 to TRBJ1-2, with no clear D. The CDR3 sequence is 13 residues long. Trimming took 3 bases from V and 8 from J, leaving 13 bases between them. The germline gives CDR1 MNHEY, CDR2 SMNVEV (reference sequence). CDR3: CASSFSSGGGYTF. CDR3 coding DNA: TGTGCCAGCAGTTTTAGTTCGGGTGGCGGCTACACCTTC.

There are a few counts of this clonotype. For the CDR3, the DNA is TGTGCCAGCAGTTTCACTGTCCAGGAGAGCTCCTACGAGCAGTACTTC. It codes for CASSFTVQESSYEQYF. The genes are TRBV28 and TRBJ2-7; D unclear. V was cut by 3 bases and J by 0 bases, with 15 bases left in between. The V gene's germline CDR1 is MDHEN and CDR2 SYDVKM. The CDR3 extends over 16 amino acids. The complete variable domain, with remaining parts taken from reference TRBV28 and TRBJ2-7, reads DVKVTQSSRYLVKRTGEKVFLECVQDMDHENMFWYRQDPGLGLRLIYFSYDVKMKEKGDIPEGYSVSREKKERFSLILESASTNQTSMYLCASSFTVQESSYEQYFGPGTRLTVT.

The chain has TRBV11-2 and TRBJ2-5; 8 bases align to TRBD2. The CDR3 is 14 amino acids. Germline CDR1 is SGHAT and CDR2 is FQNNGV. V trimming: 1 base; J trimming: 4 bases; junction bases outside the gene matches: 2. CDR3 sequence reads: CASSLVGGAETQYF. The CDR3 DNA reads TGTGCCAGCAGCTTAGTCGGGGGGGCAGAGACCCAGTACTTC.

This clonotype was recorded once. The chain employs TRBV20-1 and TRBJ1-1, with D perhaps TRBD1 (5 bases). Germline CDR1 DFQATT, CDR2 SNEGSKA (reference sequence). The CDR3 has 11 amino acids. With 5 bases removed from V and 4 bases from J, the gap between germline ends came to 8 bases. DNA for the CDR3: TGCAGTGCTGGGGGAAGCACTGAAGCTTTCTTT. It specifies CSAGGSTEAFF.

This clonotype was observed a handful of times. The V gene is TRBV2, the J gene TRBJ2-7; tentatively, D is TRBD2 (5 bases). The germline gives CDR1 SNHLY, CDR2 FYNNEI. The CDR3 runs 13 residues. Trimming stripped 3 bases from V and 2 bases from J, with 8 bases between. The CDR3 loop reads CASSEAGPYEQYF. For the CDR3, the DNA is TGTGCCAGCAGTGAGGCGGGCCCCTACGAGCAGTACTTC.

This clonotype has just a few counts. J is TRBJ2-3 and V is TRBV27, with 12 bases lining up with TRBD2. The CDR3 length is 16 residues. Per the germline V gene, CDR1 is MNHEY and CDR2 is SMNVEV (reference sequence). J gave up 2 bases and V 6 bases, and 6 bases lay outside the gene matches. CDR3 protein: CASSKTSGSLTDTQYF. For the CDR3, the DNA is TGTGCCAGCAGCAAGACTAGCGGGAGTCTCACAGATACGCAGTATTTT.

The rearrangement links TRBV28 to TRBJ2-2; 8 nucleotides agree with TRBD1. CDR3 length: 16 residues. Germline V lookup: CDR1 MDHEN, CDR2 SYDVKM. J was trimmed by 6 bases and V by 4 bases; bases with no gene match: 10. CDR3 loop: CASSSEQGEVPGELFF. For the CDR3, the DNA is TGTGCCAGCAGTTCAGAACAGGGGGAGGTTCCCGGGGAGCTGTTTTTT.

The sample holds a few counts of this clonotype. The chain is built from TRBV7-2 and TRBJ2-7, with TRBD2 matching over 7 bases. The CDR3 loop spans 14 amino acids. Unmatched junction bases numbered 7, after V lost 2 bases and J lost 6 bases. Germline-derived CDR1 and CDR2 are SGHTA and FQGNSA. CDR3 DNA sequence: TGTGCCAGCAGCTTAAGACTAGCTCTAAGCGAGCAGTACTTC. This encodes CASSLRLALSEQYF.

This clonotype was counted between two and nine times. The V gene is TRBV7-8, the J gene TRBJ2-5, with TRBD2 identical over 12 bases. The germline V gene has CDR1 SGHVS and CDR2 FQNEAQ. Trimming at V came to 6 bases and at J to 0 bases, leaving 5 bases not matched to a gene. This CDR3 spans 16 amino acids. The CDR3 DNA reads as TGTGCCAGCAGGAGGACTAGCGGGGTGTACCAAGAGACCCAGTACTTC. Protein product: CASRRTSGVYQETQYF.

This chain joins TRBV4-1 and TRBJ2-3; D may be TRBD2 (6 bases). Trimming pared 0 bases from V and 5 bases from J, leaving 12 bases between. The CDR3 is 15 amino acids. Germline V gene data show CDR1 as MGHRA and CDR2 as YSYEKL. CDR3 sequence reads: CASSQERSGGDTQYF. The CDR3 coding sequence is TGCGCCAGCAGCCAAGAGCGATCCGGGGGAGATACGCAGTATTTT.